The clone carrying this TCR beta chain was observed many times. These data belong to a study of breast tumors, draining lymph nodes, adjacent tissues. V dropped 6 bases and J dropped 3; count of bases not matched to a gene: 10. This CDR3 spans 15 amino acids. Germline V gene data show CDR1 as SQVTM and CDR2 as ANQGSEA. TCRdb used MiXCR to reprocess the multiplex PCR reads, holding one entry per CDR3 protein. The data contain around 230,000 distinct CDR3 sequences, about 34% of them seen just once; the ten biggest clones take up approximately 3.6%. The lymph nodes were axillary draining lymph nodes from breast cancer patients.

The material sequenced was axillary lymph node tissue. V gene TRBV29-1 combines with J gene TRBJ1-4; 7 bases line up with TRBD1. This receptor was taken from a female donor with breast cancer. Some clones in this sample may be carry-over from other donors' samples. The DNA for the CDR3 is TGCAGCGTCTCAAAATCCACAGGGGCTAATGAAAAACTGTTTTTT. Translating it yields CSVSKSTGANEKLFF.